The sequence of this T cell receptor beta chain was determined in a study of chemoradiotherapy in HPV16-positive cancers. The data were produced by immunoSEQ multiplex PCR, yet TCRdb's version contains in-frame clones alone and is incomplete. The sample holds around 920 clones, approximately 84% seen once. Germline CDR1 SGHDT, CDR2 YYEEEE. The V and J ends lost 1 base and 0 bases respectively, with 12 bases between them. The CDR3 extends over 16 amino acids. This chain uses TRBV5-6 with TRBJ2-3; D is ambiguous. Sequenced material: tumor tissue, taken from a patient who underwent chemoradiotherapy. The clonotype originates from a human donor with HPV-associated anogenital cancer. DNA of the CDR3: TGTGCCAGCAGCTTGTTCGAGCGTACAAGCACAGATACGCAGTATTTT. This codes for CASSLFERTSTDTQYF.